Below, 6 T cell receptor beta chains from the same sample are listed, as sequenced in a study of cytomegalovirus exposure and HLA in healthy donors. PCR employed 60 Vbeta and 13 Jbeta primers. TCRdb keeps only in-frame clones here, not all; method: immunoSEQ multiplex PCR. The data hold a few hundred thousand clones, with 80% to 90% observed a single time. Sequencing was performed on PBMCs. Source of these receptors: a man aged 30-40 years in good health and CMV-seronegative.

The V and J genes are TRBV7-3 and TRBJ2-7, with D perhaps TRBD1 (6 bases). The CDR3 consists of 13 residues. The germline CDR1 and CDR2 sequences are SGHTA and FQGTGA. V lost 3 bases and J 6 bases, leaving 12 bases between the germline ends. The CDR3 DNA follows: TGTGCCAGCAGCTTCTACAGGGACCGCGAGCAGTACTTC. Amino acid sequence: CASSFYRDREQYF. The complete variable domain, with remaining parts taken from reference TRBV7-3 and TRBJ2-7, reads GAGVSQTPSNKVTEKGKYVELRCDPISGHTALYWYRQSLGQGPEFLIYFQGTGAADDSGLPNDRFFAVRPEGSVSTLKIQRTERGDSAVYLCASSFYRDREQYFGPGTRLTVT.

The DNA of the CDR3 is TGCGCCAGCAGTGAGTCGGAGGCCCACAGGGGTGACGCTTTCTTT. Amino acids: CASSESEAHRGDAFF. V gene TRBV10-2 combines with J gene TRBJ1-1; 7 bases map to TRBD1. Germline-derived CDR1 and CDR2 are WSHSY and SAAADI. This CDR3 has 15 amino acids. V lost 0 bases to trimming and J lost 11 bases; unmatched junction nucleotides: 12.

This chain links TRBV4-2 with TRBJ1-6, with 7 positions matching TRBD1. The CDR3 covers 17 residues. The V and J ends lost 0 bases and 9 bases, in that order; junction bases with no gene match: 11. In germline, CDR1 is LGHNA, CDR2 YNFKEQ. The CDR3 is CASSQEFGQVLGSPLHF. CDR3 nucleotide sequence: TGTGCCAGCAGCCAAGAATTCGGACAGGTCCTTGGTTCACCCCTCCACTTT.

The chain joins TRBV19 to TRBJ1-2, with D perhaps matching TRBD1 (5 bases). Deletions cut 7 bases from V and 4 bases from J, with 13 bases between. The CDR3 has 13 amino acids. Germline V gene lookup returns CDR1 LNHDA and CDR2 SQIVND (reference sequence). The CDR3 sequence is CASTQGVLYGYTF. As DNA, the CDR3 is TGTGCCAGTACTCAAGGGGTTCTCTATGGCTACACCTTC.

This sequence joins TRBV7-2 and TRBJ2-7; a possible D gene is TRBD1 (6 bases). Per germline, CDR1 SGHTA and CDR2 FQGNSA. V lost 5 bases, J lost 6 bases, and 23 bases lay in between. The CDR3 runs to 16 residues. The CDR3: CASSPRPGRGYGEQYF. CDR3 sequence (DNA): TGTGCCAGCAGCCCTAGGCCGGGCAGGGGCTATGGCGAGCAGTACTTC.

The chain couples TRBV11-2 to TRBJ2-2; D is unresolved. Per germline, CDR1 SGHAT and CDR2 FQNNGV. The CDR3 consists of 14 residues. The germline V and J ends were trimmed by 1 base and 0 bases, with 3 bases remaining between them. The DNA for the CDR3 is TGTGCCAGCAGCTTAGGGCCGAACACCGGGGAGCTGTTTTTT. Encoded protein: CASSLGPNTGELFF. The full variable domain, its missing parts supplied by reference TRBV11-2 and TRBJ2-2, is EAGVAQSPRYKIIEKRQSVAFWCNPISGHATLYWYQQILGQGPKLLIQFQNNGVVDDSQLPKDRFSAERLKGVDSTLKIQPAKLEDSAVYLCASSLGPNTGELFFGEGSRLTVL.